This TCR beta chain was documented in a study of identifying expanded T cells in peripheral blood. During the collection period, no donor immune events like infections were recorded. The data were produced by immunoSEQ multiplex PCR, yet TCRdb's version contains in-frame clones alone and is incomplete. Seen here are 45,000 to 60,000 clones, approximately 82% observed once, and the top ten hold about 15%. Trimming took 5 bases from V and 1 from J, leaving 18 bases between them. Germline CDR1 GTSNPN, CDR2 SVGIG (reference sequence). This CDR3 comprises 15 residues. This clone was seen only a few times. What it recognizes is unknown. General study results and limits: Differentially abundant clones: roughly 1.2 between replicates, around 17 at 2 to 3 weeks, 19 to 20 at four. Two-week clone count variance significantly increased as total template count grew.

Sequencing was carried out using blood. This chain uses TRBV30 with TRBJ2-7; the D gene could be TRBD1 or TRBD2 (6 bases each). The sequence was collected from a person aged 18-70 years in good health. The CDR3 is CAWGGRGWRSYEQYF. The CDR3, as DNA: TGTGCCTGGGGGGGGCGAGGTTGGAGGTCCTACGAGCAGTACTTC.